These 32 T cell receptor beta chains came from one sample sequenced in a study of blood T cell repertoires in COVID-19. The table came from immunoSEQ multiplex PCR; TCRdb's copy has only in-frame clones and leaves some out. The table has around 250,000 clones, around 90% seen once. The sequenced sample was peripheral blood. The receptors come from a human donor in a cohort sampled during active COVID-19.

The gene calls are TRBV7-9 and TRBJ1-2; D is undetermined. CDR1 SEHNR and CDR2 FQNEAQ come from the germline V gene (reference sequence). Trimming removed 0 bases from V and 1 base from J, with 6 bases in between. The length of the CDR3 is 14 residues. The CDR3 reads CASSLAFLNYGYTF. For the CDR3, the DNA is TGTGCCAGCAGCTTAGCTTTTCTTAACTATGGCTACACCTTC.

J is TRBJ1-1 and V is TRBV27; no clear D gene. Germline CDR1 reads MNHEY; CDR2 reads SMNVEV (reference sequence). Deletions cut 3 bases from V and 5 bases from J, with 10 bases between. The CDR3 has 13 residues. The CDR3: CASSLYGRTEAFF. The CDR3 DNA reads TGTGCCAGCAGTTTGTACGGGAGGACTGAAGCTTTCTTT.

The chain employs TRBV28 and TRBJ2-6; TRBD1 matches at 9 bases. The trim removed 3 bases at V and 1 base at J, leaving 7 bases unmatched. From germline, CDR1 is MDHEN and CDR2 SYDVKM. CDR3 length: 18 residues. CDR3 coding DNA: TGTGCCAGCAGTTTTCACAGGGGGCGGCTGTCTGGGGCCAACGTCCTGACTTTC. It encodes CASSFHRGRLSGANVLTF.

The chain combines TRBV3-1 (or the pseudogene TRBV3-2) with TRBJ2-7; the match to TRBD1 covers 11 bases. CDR1 is LGHDT, CDR2 YNNKEL, per germline (reference sequence). The junction had 8 bases not matched to a gene; V was cut back by 3 bases and J by 7 bases. This CDR3 region has 15 residues. The CDR3 loop reads CASSHLGQGAKEQYF. The CDR3 coding sequence is TGTGCCAGCAGCCATCTCGGACAGGGGGCTAAAGAGCAGTACTTC.

The chain joins TRBV5-4 to TRBJ1-2; D ambiguous. Deletions cut 3 bases from V and 5 bases from J, with 17 bases between. The CDR3 extends over 15 amino acids. The germline V gene encodes CDR1 SGHNT and CDR2 YYREEE (reference sequence). CDR3 DNA: TGTGCCAGCAGCTGGGCCCCGCAGCCCGCGTATGGCTACACCTTC. Encoded protein: CASSWAPQPAYGYTF. Variable domain in full (rest from reference TRBV5-4 and TRBJ1-2): ETGVTQSPTHLIKTRGQQVTLRCSSQSGHNTVSWYQQALGQGPQFIFQYYREEENGRGNFPPRFSGLQFPNYSSELNVNALELDDSALYLCASSWAPQPAYGYTFGSGTRLTVV.

The chain couples TRBV9 to TRBJ2-7; 14 bases are a match to TRBD2. In germline, CDR1 is SGDLS, CDR2 YYNGEE. Trimming removed 4 bases from V and 2 bases from J; junction bases left unmatched: 5. CDR3 length equals 16 residues. CDR3 amino acids: CASSFGTSGRPYEQYF. In DNA, the CDR3 is TGTGCCAGCAGCTTCGGGACTAGCGGGAGACCCTACGAGCAGTACTTC.

The chain employs TRBV5-6 and TRBJ2-4; TRBD1 aligns across 8 bases. The CDR3 has 14 residues. The germline V gene encodes CDR1 SGHDT and CDR2 YYEEEE. The trim removed 0 bases at V and 4 bases at J, leaving 0 bases unmatched. The CDR3 coding sequence is TGTGCCAGCAGCTTGGGACAGGGGAAAAACATTCAGTACTTC. Amino acid sequence: CASSLGQGKNIQYF. The whole variable domain, remainder taken from reference TRBV5-6 and TRBJ2-4, is DAGVTQSPTHLIKTRGQQVTLRCSPKSGHDTVSWYQQALGQGPQFIFQYYEEEERQRGNFPDRFSGHQFPNYSSELNVNALLLGDSALYLCASSLGQGKNIQYFGAGTRLSVL.

The V call is TRBV2, the J call TRBJ2-3; D perhaps matches TRBD2 (6 bases). V gave up 5 bases and J gave up 11 bases, with 20 bases separating them. Germline V lookup: CDR1 SNHLY, CDR2 FYNNEI. The CDR3 is made up of 14 amino acids. The CDR3 sequence is CASSISGTQSRQYF. The CDR3 coding sequence is TGTGCCAGCAGTATATCCGGGACTCAGTCCCGGCAGTATTTT. Together with reference TRBV2 and TRBJ2-3, the CDR3 gives the full variable domain: EPEVTQTPSHQVTQMGQEVILRCVPISNHLYFYWYRQILGQKVEFLVSFYNNEISEKSEIFDDQFSVERPDGSNFTLKIRSTKLEDSAMYFCASSISGTQSRQYFGPGTRLTVL.

The genes are TRBV25-1 and TRBJ2-3, with 9 bases lining up with TRBD1. Per the germline V gene, CDR1 is MGHDK and CDR2 is SYGVNS. This CDR3 region has 16 residues. Trimming at V came to 0 bases and at J to 2 bases, leaving 3 bases not matched to a gene. The CDR3 nucleotides read TGTGCCAGCAGTGAATACGGGACAGGGCCCACAGATACGCAGTATTTT. Its protein product is CASSEYGTGPTDTQYF.

The chain uses TRBV30 and TRBJ1-2; 8 positions agree with TRBD1. Trimming cost V 3 bases and J 8 bases; bases outside gene matches: 17. The CDR3 is 16 residues long. Germline CDR1 and CDR2: GTSNPN and SVGIG (reference sequence). The CDR3 loop reads CAWSLTGQGARVGYTF. The CDR3 bases are TGTGCCTGGAGCCTAACCGGTCAGGGGGCGCGAGTCGGCTACACCTTC. The whole variable domain, remainder taken from reference TRBV30 and TRBJ1-2, is SQTIHQWPATLVQPVGSPLSLECTVEGTSNPNLYWYRQAAGRGLQLLFYSVGIGQISSEVPQNLSASRPQDRQFILSSKKLLLSDSGFYLCAWSLTGQGARVGYTFGSGTRLTVV.

The V call is TRBV9, the J call TRBJ2-5; D gene uncertain. V dropped 3 bases and J dropped 4 bases, with 4 bases sitting between them. The germline V gene encodes CDR1 SGDLS and CDR2 YYNGEE. The CDR3 totals 11 residues. CDR3 DNA sequence: TGTGCCAGCAGCGGAGGAGAGACCCAGTACTTC. Translating it yields CASSGGETQYF.

This clone was seen a few times. The rearrangement joins TRBV9 to TRBJ1-2; possibly TRBD1 for D (5 bases). V was trimmed by 1 base and J by 5 bases, leaving 21 bases between them. This CDR3 is 17 amino acids long. Looked up from germline, CDR1 is SGDLS and CDR2 is YYNGEE. The CDR3 DNA follows: TGTGCCAGCAGCGTATCCGCGGACAACCCCTTAGAATATGGCTACACCTTC. This encodes CASSVSADNPLEYGYTF.

The V call is TRBV27, the J call TRBJ2-7; weak D call: TRBD1 (6 bases). Trimming stripped 6 bases from V and 3 bases from J, with 15 bases between. This CDR3 contains 14 residues. Germline CDR1 reads MNHEY; CDR2 reads SMNVEV (reference sequence). Here the CDR3 DNA reads TGTGCCAGCAGCCCAGGGGACACTTACTACGAGCAGTACTTC. This encodes CASSPGDTYYEQYF.

The CDR3 region is CASSSRAGETQYF. In nucleotides, the CDR3 is TGTGCCAGCAGCTCCAGGGCGGGGGAGACCCAGTACTTC. This chain joins TRBV5-8 and TRBJ2-5, with a possible D match to TRBD2 (6 bases). The germline V gene encodes CDR1 SGHTS and CDR2 YDEGEE. The CDR3 runs to 13 residues. Trimming pared 3 bases from V and 5 bases from J, leaving 11 bases between. The variable domain in full, completed from reference TRBV5-8 and TRBJ2-5, reads EAGVTQSPTHLIKTRGQQATLRCSPISGHTSVYWYQQALGLGLQFLLWYDEGEERNRGNFPPRFSGRQFPNYSSELNVNALELEDSALYLCASSSRAGETQYFGPGTRLLVL.

The J gene is TRBJ2-7, the V gene TRBV30; D is perhaps TRBD2 (7 bases). The CDR3 length is 14 residues. The ends were cut back, 3 bases at V and 5 bases at J, with 17 bases in the middle. Germline assignment: CDR1 GTSNPN and CDR2 SVGIG (reference sequence). The CDR3 region is CAWRGGGGPDEQYF. CDR3 DNA: TGTGCCTGGAGGGGAGGGGGGGGCCCGGACGAGCAGTACTTC.

This chain joins TRBV7-3 and TRBJ2-7; TRBD1 agrees at 7 bases. Losses at the gene ends were 0 bases for V and 7 bases for J; bases not matched to a gene: 9. The CDR3 is 15 amino acids. Germline V lookup: CDR1 SGHTA, CDR2 FQGTGA. The CDR3 nucleotides are TGTGCCAGCAGCTTAACCCCTGACAGGGCTGAGGAGCAGTACTTC. This translates into CASSLTPDRAEEQYF. Using reference TRBV7-3 and TRBJ2-7 for the parts outside the CDR3, the full variable domain is GAGVSQTPSNKVTEKGKYVELRCDPISGHTALYWYRQSLGQGPEFLIYFQGTGAADDSGLPNDRFFAVRPEGSVSTLKIQRTERGDSAVYLCASSLTPDRAEEQYFGPGTRLTVT.

V is TRBV6-4 and J is TRBJ1-5; perhaps TRBD1 as D (5 bases). Germline CDR1 reads MRHNA; CDR2 reads SNTAGT. The V gene lost 6 bases and the J gene lost 6 bases, with 30 bases spanning the gap. The CDR3 extends over 19 amino acids. In DNA, the CDR3 is TGTGCCAGCAGCAGCCCTACGGATGGGGCGCGTGGAGCGGGTCAGCCCCAGCATTTT. Protein product: CASSSPTDGARGAGQPQHF.

The chain joins TRBV7-2 to TRBJ2-2, with 9 bases that match TRBD2. The CDR3 is made up of 17 amino acids. With V trimmed by 6 bases and J by 2 bases, 10 bases remained unmatched. CDR1 SGHTA and CDR2 FQGNSA come from the germline V gene. CDR3: CASSGPAGGPNTGELFF. CDR3 DNA sequence: TGTGCCAGCAGTGGCCCAGCGGGGGGACCTAACACCGGGGAGCTGTTTTTT. Combining the CDR3 with reference TRBV7-2 and TRBJ2-2 gives the whole variable domain GAGVSQSPSNKVTEKGKDVELRCDPISGHTALYWYRQSLGQGLEFLIYFQGNSAPDKSGLPSDRFSAERTGGSVSTLTIQRTQQEDSAVYLCASSGPAGGPNTGELFFGEGSRLTVL.

The V and J genes are TRBV19 and TRBJ2-7; no definite D call. The CDR3 runs to 16 residues. Germline-derived CDR1 and CDR2 are LNHDA and SQIVND (reference sequence). V was trimmed by 0 bases and J by 0 bases, leaving 12 bases between them. The DNA of the CDR3 is TGTGCCAGTAGTATAGAGGGCCAAACGGCCTCCTACGAGCAGTACTTC. This encodes CASSIEGQTASYEQYF.

CDR3 DNA: TGTGCCAGTAGTATAGGACAGGGGGCGGCCTACGAGCAGTACTTC. It specifies CASSIGQGAAYEQYF. V and J are TRBV19 and TRBJ2-7, with 10 bases aligning to TRBD1. The CDR3 covers 15 residues. From germline, CDR1 is LNHDA and CDR2 SQIVND (reference sequence). V trimming: 1 base; J trimming: 2 bases; junction bases outside the gene matches: 2.

This clone was seen just once. V usage is TRBV13 and J usage is TRBJ1-1, with D maybe TRBD1 (5 bases). The germline V gene encodes CDR1 PRHDT and CDR2 FYEKMQ (reference sequence). V was cut by 5 bases and J by 1 base, with 5 bases left in between. The CDR3 consists of 12 residues. The chain's CDR3 is CASSGANTEAFF. DNA of the CDR3: TGTGCCAGCAGCGGGGCGAACACTGAAGCTTTCTTT.

This clone has more than one count but fewer than ten. The chain carries TRBV5-1 and TRBJ1-3; 8 nucleotides agree with TRBD1. This CDR3 has 14 residues. The V gene's germline CDR1 is SGHRS and CDR2 YFSETQ. Trimming cost V 4 bases and J 12 bases; bases outside gene matches: 12. The CDR3 DNA reads as TGCGCCAGCAGCGTCGTCCCGGGACAGGCGGGCATATATTTT. Amino acid sequence: CASSVVPGQAGIYF.

To note about this clone: The germline gene is not matched at one end of the junction; a read error may be the cause. The V and J genes are TRBV7-9 and TRBJ1-1; TRBD1 might be the D (6 bases). CDR3 size: 13 residues. Per germline, CDR1 SEHNR and CDR2 FQNEAQ (reference sequence). The CDR3 loop is CASRTGQNAEAFF. The CDR3 bases are TGTGCCAGCAGGACAGGCCAGAACGCTGAAGCTTTCTTT.

This clone was found a few times. This rearrangement joins TRBV4-1 to TRBJ2-7, with 7 bases lining up with TRBD2. The J segment lost 6 bases and the V segment lost 0 bases, leaving 2 bases of the junction unmatched. The CDR3 has 13 residues. Germline V gene lookup returns CDR1 MGHRA and CDR2 YSYEKL. CDR3 sequence: CASSQEWGGEQYF. DNA for the CDR3: TGCGCCAGCAGCCAAGAGTGGGGGGGCGAGCAGTACTTC.

The gene calls are TRBV24-1 and TRBJ2-1; D unresolved. Germline CDR1 reads KGHDR; CDR2 reads SFDVKD. V lost 1 base to trimming and J lost 5 bases, with 14 bases between them. The CDR3 runs 16 residues. For the CDR3, the DNA is TGTGCCACCAGTGATTTTCCGAGAAGCTACGACAATGAGCAGTTCTTC. It translates to CATSDFPRSYDNEQFF.

The chain links TRBV6-4 to TRBJ2-1, with 10 bases that match TRBD1. There are 16 residues in the CDR3. CDR1 is MRHNA and CDR2 is SNTAGT in the germline V gene. V lost 6 bases to trimming and J lost 5 bases; unmatched junction nucleotides: 10. The DNA for the CDR3 is TGTGCCAGCAGAAAGTATGGGACAGGGGATGACAATGAGCAGTTCTTC. Its translation is CASRKYGTGDDNEQFF.

The rearrangement links TRBV16 to TRBJ2-7, with 9 positions matching TRBD1. V gave up 5 bases and J gave up 7 bases; unmatched junction bases: 12. Germline V gene data show CDR1 as KGHSY and CDR2 as FQNENV. This CDR3 comprises 15 residues. As DNA, the CDR3 is TGTGCCAGCAGCTTAGGCCGGGACAGGGAGGAGGAGCAGTACTTC. Translated: CASSLGRDREEEQYF.

The genes are TRBV5-1 and TRBJ2-5, with TRBD1 identical over 9 bases. V lost 2 bases and J lost 2; bases outside the gene matches: 4. The CDR3 length is 15 residues. Germline V CDR1 and CDR2: SGHRS, YFSETQ. CDR3 loop: CASSFGQGLQETQYF. The CDR3 coding sequence is TGCGCCAGCAGCTTTGGACAGGGGCTTCAAGAGACCCAGTACTTC.

The rearrangement uses TRBV18 and TRBJ2-7; 10 positions agree with TRBD1. V dropped 3 bases and J dropped 4; count of bases not matched to a gene: 3. Per the germline V gene, CDR1 is KGHSH and CDR2 is LQKENI. This CDR3 comprises 14 residues. DNA of the CDR3: TGTGCCAGCTCACCGGCGGGACAGGGGTACGAGCAGTACTTC. Protein product: CASSPAGQGYEQYF.

J is TRBJ2-2 and V is TRBV28; 8 bases match TRBD2. This CDR3 comprises 14 residues. V lost 11 bases to trimming and J lost 1 base; unmatched junction nucleotides: 6. The germline CDR1 and CDR2 sequences are MDHEN and SYDVKM. The CDR3 loop is CAVLAGKNTGELFF. DNA for the CDR3: TGTGCCGTTTTAGCGGGGAAGAACACCGGGGAGCTGTTTTTT.

The V and J genes are TRBV12-3 or TRBV12-4 and TRBJ1-4, with 7 bases that match TRBD1. This CDR3 region has 13 residues. Unmatched junction bases numbered 3, after V lost 4 bases and J lost 7 bases. CDR3 nucleotides: TGTGCCAGCAGTTACGGGACAGCTGAAAAACTGTTTTTT. Protein product: CASSYGTAEKLFF.

V is TRBV19 and J is TRBJ2-5; 8 positions match TRBD2. With 5 bases clipped from V and 0 bases from J, the junction kept 2 bases outside the gene matches. CDR1 is LNHDA and CDR2 is SQIVND in the germline V gene (reference sequence). The CDR3 totals 14 residues. CDR3 residues: CASSPAGDQETQYF. The CDR3 nucleotides are TGTGCCAGTAGTCCAGCGGGAGACCAAGAGACCCAGTACTTC.